This T cell receptor beta chain was sequenced in a study of spatial heterogeneity in lung cancer. TCRdb re-called the 5' RACE reads with MiXCR, one entry per CDR3 protein. The repertoire has around 92,000 distinct CDR3 sequences, approximately 12% of them found once; the top ten carry over 40%. The germline V and J ends were trimmed by 1 base and 4 bases, with 9 bases remaining between them. The CDR3 length is 14 residues. Germline assignment: CDR1 SGHTA and CDR2 FQGNSA. The time point is: sample taken at primary tumor resection. This clonotype occurred a few times. V usage is TRBV7-2 and J usage is TRBJ2-3; D call uncertain. This TCR derives from a male donor with early-stage non-small cell lung cancer. The material was PBMCs, obtained at surgery. The DNA of the CDR3 is TGTGCCAGCAGCTTAGAAGGCCGGTCAGATACGCAGTATTTT. This encodes CASSLEGRSDTQYF.